The clone carrying this TCR beta chain showed up just a few times. Its antigen is undetermined. This specimen comes from a study of CD8 T cells in ankylosing spondylitis. Construction of TCR beta libraries was performed using quantitative 5'-RACE with molecular barcodes. TCRdb reprocessed the 5' RACE reads via MiXCR and lists one record per CDR3 protein. The sample has roughly 200,000 distinct CDR3 sequences, 9.5% to 15% seen once. Whole-study findings and limits: Disease-linked clones bore a CD8+ phenotype, appearing relatively rarely in peripheral blood. Matched synovial fluid from ankylosing spondylitis patients was reported to be enriched for disease-linked clones.

V dropped 4 bases and J dropped 2 bases, with 14 bases sitting between them. Germline CDR1 reads SQVTM; CDR2 reads ANQGSEA. This CDR3 region has 14 residues. The sequence came from a male donor with ankylosing spondylitis or in good health (not recorded which). Sequencing was performed on blood, either unsorted or a sorted T cell fraction (not recorded which). The chain links TRBV29-1 to TRBJ1-2, with a tentative D call TRBD1 (6 bases). The CDR3 is CSVGEGQGNYGYTF. The DNA of the CDR3 is TGCAGCGTTGGGGAGGGACAAGGGAACTATGGCTACACCTTC.